A single sample is the source of the 19 T cell receptor beta chains below, sequenced in a study of T cell responses to AZD1222 COVID-19 vaccine (dated by TCRdb to the early 2020s). The library was made by the immunoSEQ multiplex PCR assay. Drawn from immuneACCESS, this table holds only the in-frame rearrangements with V and J called that TCRdb kept. Clones are partly lost; checked studies trace under half to an unresolved V gene and leave the rest unexplained. The sample data list around 120,000 clones, and 85% to 90% of these were observed just once. The top ten clones comprise approximately 6.5% of the sample. The intended sense of this specimen's time point label: about 28 days (+/-7) after the second vaccine dose. The source material was peripheral blood, sampled 28 days after the second AZD1222 dose. These receptor sequences come from an adult who received the AZD1222 COVID-19 vaccine.

In the case of this clone: Other DNA sequences within the sample encode an identical CDR3. The CDR3 region is CASSYRGRNTGELFF. The CDR3 nucleotides read TGTGCCAGCAGTTACAGGGGTAGGAACACCGGGGAGCTGTTTTTT. The genes are TRBV6-2 or TRBV6-3 and TRBJ2-2; D may be TRBD1 (5 bases). Germline V gene data show CDR1 as MNHEY and CDR2 as SVGEGT. V lost 2 bases to trimming and J lost 1 base, with 8 bases between them. This CDR3 contains 15 residues.

V is TRBV28 and J is TRBJ2-1, with 9 bases that match TRBD1. Unmatched junction bases numbered 14, after V lost 7 bases and J lost 10 bases. This CDR3 contains 15 residues. Looked up from germline, CDR1 is MDHEN and CDR2 is SYDVKM. The CDR3 reads CASTIVGTGKAEQFF. CDR3 DNA: TGTGCCAGCACCATCGTCGGGACAGGGAAGGCCGAGCAGTTCTTC. The variable domain in full, with the rest retrieved from reference TRBV28 and TRBJ2-1, is DVKVTQSSRYLVKRTGEKVFLECVQDMDHENMFWYRQDPGLGLRLIYFSYDVKMKEKGDIPEGYSVSREKKERFSLILESASTNQTSMYLCASTIVGTGKAEQFFGPGTRLTVL.

The chain links TRBV7-9 to TRBJ2-7, with a possible D match to TRBD1 (6 bases). Germline V gives CDR1 SEHNR, CDR2 FQNEAQ (reference sequence). The CDR3 runs to 14 residues. The germline V and J ends were trimmed by 5 bases and 3 bases, with 14 bases remaining between them. For the CDR3, the DNA is TGTGCCAGCAGCAACCGGGACAAGTACTACGAGCAGTACTTC. It yields the protein CASSNRDKYYEQYF.

The chain is built from TRBV27 and TRBJ1-5; TRBD1 might be the D (6 bases). CDR1 is MNHEY, CDR2 SMNVEV, per germline (reference sequence). Trimming took 5 bases from V and 9 from J, leaving 26 bases between them. The CDR3 is 17 amino acids. The CDR3 here is CASSRYSAGTPVWPQHF. CDR3 nucleotide sequence: TGTGCCAGCAGTCGATATTCGGCCGGGACACCCGTTTGGCCCCAGCATTTT.

V and J are TRBV13 and TRBJ2-2, with D tentatively TRBD1 (5 bases). The CDR3 is made up of 14 amino acids. Per the germline V gene, CDR1 is PRHDT and CDR2 is FYEKMQ (reference sequence). Trimming took 2 bases from V and 2 from J, leaving 6 bases between them. The CDR3 protein is CASSLQGNTGELFF. The CDR3 nucleotides are TGTGCCAGCAGCTTACAGGGTAACACCGGGGAGCTGTTTTTT.

This chain connects TRBV7-3 to TRBJ1-1, with 8 bases matching TRBD1. The CDR3 length is 13 residues. J gave up 5 bases and V 5 bases, and 4 bases lay outside the gene matches. In germline, CDR1 is SGHTA, CDR2 FQGTGA. In nucleotides, the CDR3 is TGTGCCAGCAGCGCGACAGGGGTGACTGAAGCTTTCTTT. Residues: CASSATGVTEAFF.

The rearrangement uses TRBV18 and TRBJ2-3; D call uncertain. The CDR3 has 15 residues. Germline values: CDR1 KGHSH, CDR2 LQKENI. With 3 bases removed from V and 3 bases from J, the gap between germline ends came to 13 bases. CDR3 amino acids: CASSPGQVGTDTQYF. CDR3 DNA: TGTGCCAGCTCACCTGGGCAGGTAGGGACAGATACGCAGTATTTT.

The rearrangement links TRBV7-9 to TRBJ1-2; the D gene is possibly TRBD1 (6 bases). The CDR3 has 14 residues. Per the germline V gene, CDR1 is SEHNR and CDR2 is FQNEAQ (reference sequence). V was shortened by 8 bases and J by 8 bases, with 21 bases between the two germline ends. CDR3 coding DNA: TGTGCCAGCTCCCGCGGGGGGCAGGTCGGCGGCTACACCTTC. Encoded protein: CASSRGGQVGGYTF. Variable domain in full (rest from reference TRBV7-9 and TRBJ1-2): DTGVSQNPRHKITKRGQNVTFRCDPISEHNRLYWYRQTLGQGPEFLTYFQNEAQLEKSRLLSDRFSAERPKGSFSTLEIQRTEQGDSAMYLCASSRGGQVGGYTFGSGTRLTVV.

V and J are TRBV28 and TRBJ1-4, with D possibly TRBD1 on 6 matching bases. Germline V CDR1 and CDR2: MDHEN, SYDVKM. CDR3 length: 17 residues. Between the trimmed V and J ends, which lost 5 bases and 8 bases, there was a span of 24 bases. The CDR3 here is CASSTRALRGTREKLFF. In nucleotides, the CDR3 is TGTGCCAGCAGTACGCGGGCCCTCAGGGGAACGCGCGAAAAACTGTTTTTT.

V usage is TRBV14 and J usage is TRBJ1-4; D not certain. CDR1 and CDR2 from the germline V gene are SGHDN and FVKESK. V was shortened by 0 bases and J by 6 bases, with 5 bases between the two germline ends. The CDR3 sequence is 13 residues long. This CDR3 is CASSQDVHEKLFF. The CDR3 nucleotides read TGTGCCAGCAGCCAAGATGTCCATGAAAAACTGTTTTTT.

The CDR3 is CASSLVQGKDSPLHF. The CDR3 nucleotides read TGCGCCAGCAGCTTGGTACAGGGCAAGGATTCACCCCTCCACTTT. This sequence joins TRBV5-1 and TRBJ1-6, with a tentative D call TRBD1 (6 bases). V shed 0 bases and J shed 8 bases, with 12 bases lying between them. The CDR3 spans 15 residues. Germline V gene sequence: CDR1 SGHRS, CDR2 YFSETQ.

This clone was detected only once. J is TRBJ1-1 and V is TRBV7-2, with D maybe TRBD1 (5 bases). The V and J ends lost 1 base and 0 bases respectively, with 9 bases between them. The length of the CDR3 is 15 residues. The germline gives CDR1 SGHTA, CDR2 FQGNSA. The DNA of the CDR3 is TGTGCCAGCAGCTTAGGGGGGTTCATGAACACTGAAGCTTTCTTT. This encodes CASSLGGFMNTEAFF.

The chain uses TRBV2 and TRBJ1-4, with TRBD1 matching over 7 bases. J lost 8 bases, V lost 4 bases, and 7 bases had no gene match. Germline V gene data show CDR1 as SNHLY and CDR2 as FYNNEI. The CDR3 is made up of 14 amino acids. CDR3: CASSGRGPGEKLFF. Written as DNA, the CDR3 is TGTGCCAGCAGTGGGAGGGGGCCGGGGGAAAAACTGTTTTTT. The whole variable domain, filled in from reference TRBV2 and TRBJ1-4, reads EPEVTQTPSHQVTQMGQEVILRCVPISNHLYFYWYRQILGQKVEFLVSFYNNEISEKSEIFDDQFSVERPDGSNFTLKIRSTKLEDSAMYFCASSGRGPGEKLFFGSGTQLSVL.

The genes are TRBV7-3 and TRBJ2-5; perhaps D is TRBD1 or TRBD2 (6 bases each). Trimming removed 0 bases at V and 4 bases at J, with 18 bases between. The CDR3 contains 17 residues. The germline V gene encodes CDR1 SGHTA and CDR2 FQGTGA. The CDR3 DNA is TGTGCCAGCAGCTTAACGGGGGCACTAGCCGTCGGAGAGACCCAGTACTTC. This translates into CASSLTGALAVGETQYF.

The rearrangement links TRBV25-1 to TRBJ1-6; TRBD1 is a possible D gene (6 bases). This CDR3 contains 14 residues. Germline CDR1 MGHDK, CDR2 SYGVNS. The V end lost 9 bases, the J end lost 6 bases, and 15 bases lay between the germline ends. Here the CDR3 reads CARSLQGSNSPLHF. CDR3 sequence (DNA): TGTGCCAGATCACTACAGGGAAGTAATTCACCCCTCCACTTT.

The chain combines TRBV7-9 with TRBJ1-4; no firm D call. In germline, CDR1 is SEHNR, CDR2 FQNEAQ (reference sequence). The CDR3 extends over 14 amino acids. Trimming took 3 bases from V and 5 from J, leaving 10 bases between them. CDR3: CASSFPTGNEKLFF. In DNA form, the CDR3 reads TGTGCCAGCAGCTTCCCGACGGGGAATGAAAAACTGTTTTTT.

CDR3 region: CASSPTIDSYEQYF. CDR3 sequence (DNA): TGTGCCAGCAGCCCCACTATTGACTCCTACGAGCAGTACTTC. This chain uses TRBV6-6 with TRBJ2-7, with D unresolved. This CDR3 has 14 residues. Germline assignment: CDR1 MNHNY and CDR2 SVGAGI (reference sequence). V lost 6 bases and J 0 bases, leaving 12 bases between the germline ends.

The J gene is TRBJ1-5, the V gene TRBV2; 7 positions agree with TRBD1. The CDR3 has 14 residues. The V and J ends lost 8 bases and 3 bases, in that order; junction bases with no gene match: 7. Per the germline V gene, CDR1 is SNHLY and CDR2 is FYNNEI. CDR3 DNA sequence: TGTGCCAGCCGGAGGGACAGCAACAATCAGCCCCAGCATTTT. Residues: CASRRDSNNQPQHF.

The V call is TRBV11-3, the J call TRBJ2-5, with 8 bases fitting TRBD1. V gave up 4 bases and J gave up 5 bases; unmatched junction bases: 9. Germline lookup yields CDR1 SGHNT and CDR2 YENEEA. The CDR3 sequence is 15 residues long. Written as DNA, the CDR3 is TGTGCCAGCAGCTCGTACCCAGGGGGCTTGGAGACCCAGTACTTC. Its protein product is CASSSYPGGLETQYF.